This T cell receptor beta chain was retrieved from a study of T cell responses to AZD1222 COVID-19 vaccine. Regarding the study as a whole: Spike-specific TCR breadth and depth both grew after two AZD1222 doses. Females outnumbered males among donors, who were mostly white British; clonal diversity was possibly underestimated.

Comments on this clone: What it binds is not known.

Generated by immunoSEQ multiplex PCR, the TCRdb table keeps only in-frame clones and is missing some. The sample shows 95,000 to 100,000 clones, 88% of them seen only once. The CDR3 spans 15 residues. V was shortened by 8 bases and J by 0 bases, with 14 bases between the two germline ends. Looked up from germline, CDR1 is MDHEN and CDR2 is SYDVKM. Sequencing used peripheral blood, obtained 28 days after the second AZD1222 dose. The clonotype was recovered from an adult who received the AZD1222 COVID-19 vaccine. The rearrangement joins TRBV28 to TRBJ1-5, with D possibly TRBD1 on 6 matching bases. The CDR3 DNA is TGTGCCAGCCAACAGGGAAGTTTTAGCAATCAGCCCCAGCATTTT. This encodes CASQQGSFSNQPQHF.